Each of the 25 T cell receptor beta chains below was sequenced from the same sample in a study of early T cells in non-severe SARS-CoV-2 infection. TCRdb recomputed calls from the 5' RACE reads with MiXCR, one row per CDR3 protein. The table records roughly 58,000 distinct CDR3 sequences, about 12% of them present only once. Sequenced sample: whole blood. These receptors came from an adult who was a healthcare worker with PCR-confirmed SARS-CoV-2 infection or an uninfected control (not recorded which).

The genes are TRBV24-1 and TRBJ2-1, with a tentative D call TRBD2 (5 bases). Germline loops: CDR1 KGHDR, CDR2 SFDVKD. This CDR3 is built from 14 residues. V was pared by 2 bases and J by 8 bases, with 12 bases between. The CDR3 sequence: CATSDSSPSYEQFF. The CDR3 region has the DNA TGTGCCACCAGTGATTCGTCCCCTAGCTATGAGCAGTTCTTC.

This clonotype is medium-sized in the sample. V is TRBV11-2 and J is TRBJ2-7; D might be TRBD1 (6 bases). V shed 5 bases and J shed 3 bases, with 11 bases lying between them. The CDR3 is 13 amino acids. Germline CDR1 reads SGHAT; CDR2 reads FQNNGV. The DNA of the CDR3 is TGTGCCAGCAGCGAACAGGGAATCTACGAGCAGTACTTC. This translates into CASSEQGIYEQYF.

This clonotype was detected only a few times. The genes are TRBV6-6 and TRBJ1-1; tentatively, D is TRBD1 (6 bases). Germline V gene lookup returns CDR1 MNHNY and CDR2 SVGAGI (reference sequence). The CDR3 spans 12 residues. Deletions cut 6 bases from V and 3 bases from J, with 8 bases between. The CDR3 reads CASRRQDTEAFF. The CDR3 DNA sequence: TGTGCCAGCAGGCGACAGGACACTGAAGCTTTCTTT.

The table lists this clonotype with a few counts. The CDR3 here is CASSLEGLSSYNEQFF. CDR3 nucleotides: TGTGCCAGCAGCCTTGAGGGGTTGAGCTCCTACAATGAGCAGTTCTTC. The gene calls are TRBV5-5 and TRBJ2-1, with D perhaps being TRBD1 or TRBD2 (5 bases each). The length of the CDR3 is 16 residues. V lost 4 bases to trimming and J lost 0 bases, with 14 bases between them. Germline V lookup: CDR1 SGHKS, CDR2 YYEKEE (reference sequence). Combining the CDR3 with reference TRBV5-5 and TRBJ2-1 gives the whole variable domain DAGVTQSPTHLIKTRGQQVTLRCSPISGHKSVSWYQQVLGQGPQFIFQYYEKEERGRGNFPDRFSARQFPNYSSELNVNALLLGDSALYLCASSLEGLSSYNEQFFGPGTRLTVL.

The chain recombines TRBV20-1 with TRBJ2-7; possibly TRBD1 for D (5 bases). This CDR3 spans 13 amino acids. V lost 3 bases to trimming and J lost 3 bases, with 12 bases between them. Germline CDR1 reads DFQATT; CDR2 reads SNEGSKA (reference sequence). CDR3 DNA: TGCAGTGCTAGTAGGTTGGACAACTACGAGCAGTACTTC. Translation gives CSASRLDNYEQYF.

At least ten counts were recorded for this clonotype. The chain joins TRBV30 to TRBJ1-1; a possible D gene is TRBD1 (5 bases). The CDR3 has 14 residues. Per the germline V gene, CDR1 is GTSNPN and CDR2 is SVGIG (reference sequence). V lost 4 bases and J lost 5, with 17 bases in between. In DNA form, the CDR3 reads TGTGCCTGGAAAGGGACCGCCCGGAAGACTGAAGCTTTCTTT. It translates to CAWKGTARKTEAFF.

The rearrangement uses TRBV5-1 and TRBJ1-6; D gene unclear. Trimming took off 2 bases at V and 6 bases at J, with 9 bases between the two ends. CDR1 and CDR2 from the germline V gene are SGHRS and YFSETQ. CDR3 length: 14 residues. The CDR3 sequence is CASSLVGFNSPLHF. The CDR3 nucleotides read TGCGCCAGCAGCTTAGTGGGCTTTAATTCACCCCTCCACTTT.

This clonotype has a count of ten or more. The chain carries TRBV6-4 and TRBJ2-3; 12 positions agree with TRBD2. Germline CDR1 MRHNA, CDR2 SNTAGT. The CDR3 covers 14 residues. V shed 4 bases and J 4 bases; nucleotides not matched to a gene: 0. The CDR3 loop reads CASSGTSGADTQYF. CDR3 sequence (DNA): TGTGCCAGCAGTGGGACTAGCGGGGCAGATACGCAGTATTTT.

The V and J genes are TRBV5-1 and TRBJ2-1; D is unresolved. Germline CDR1 SGHRS, CDR2 YFSETQ. The CDR3 extends over 12 amino acids. V lost 5 bases and J lost 9, with 12 bases in between. The CDR3 nucleotides are TGCGCCAGCAGACCCTACTCGGGTGAGCAGTTCTTC. Encoded protein: CASRPYSGEQFF. Looking up the rest from reference TRBV5-1 and TRBJ2-1 gives the full variable domain: KAGVTQTPRYLIKTRGQQVTLSCSPISGHRSVSWYQQTPGQGLQFLFEYFSETQRNKGNFPGRFSGRQFSNSRSEMNVSTLELGDSALYLCASRPYSGEQFFGPGTRLTVL.

In its sample, this clonotype was seen many times. The CDR3 region has the DNA TGCAGTGCTAGAGTAGGAAACAATCAGCCCCAGCATTTT. Its protein is CSARVGNNQPQHF. V gene TRBV20-1 combines with J gene TRBJ1-5; D remains unclear. The CDR3 spans 13 residues. V was trimmed by 1 base and J by 3 bases, leaving 7 bases between them. From germline, CDR1 is DFQATT and CDR2 SNEGSKA (reference sequence).

This clonotype has a handful of counts. This is likely a read error, given that the CDR3 carries no conserved phenylalanine or tryptophan at its end. The DNA is left out, because the CDR3 cannot be placed on it with certainty; the CDR3 is given as TCRdb lists it. This chain connects TRBV2 to TRBJ2-7; the table calls TRBD1, which could not be checked here. Germline V gene sequence: CDR1 SNHLY, CDR2 FYNNEI. The CDR3 has 11 residues if both end residues are counted. CDR3 amino acids: CASREPGGSTL.

The rearrangement joins TRBV6-5 to TRBJ1-2; D uncertain. V was trimmed by 2 bases and J by 4 bases, leaving 8 bases between them. CDR1 is MNHEY, CDR2 SVGAGI, per germline. The CDR3 has 13 amino acids. The DNA of the CDR3 is TGTGCCAGCAGTTACACCGCTGGCTATGGCTACACCTTC. Translated, it gives CASSYTAGYGYTF.

This clonotype was observed a handful of times. The gene calls are TRBV12-3 or TRBV12-4 and TRBJ2-1; possible D gene TRBD2, 6 bases. This CDR3 has 14 residues. V was trimmed by 3 bases and J by 4 bases, leaving 10 bases between them. The chain's CDR3 is CASSLGGRYNEQFF. The CDR3 nucleotides read TGTGCCAGCAGTTTGGGGGGTCGGTACAATGAGCAGTTCTTC.

This clonotype was counted at least ten times. The rearrangement uses TRBV7-9 and TRBJ2-5; no definite D call. The V end lost 2 bases, the J end lost 4 bases, and 5 bases lay between the germline ends. The CDR3 consists of 12 residues. Germline V gene lookup returns CDR1 SEHNR and CDR2 FQNEAQ (reference sequence). As DNA, the CDR3 is TGTGCCAGCAGCTTAACCCCAGAGACCCAGTACTTC. Residues: CASSLTPETQYF.

Only a few counts were recorded for this clonotype. The chain links TRBV19 to TRBJ2-1, with 12 positions matching TRBD2. The CDR3 is made up of 15 amino acids. The germline CDR1 and CDR2 sequences are LNHDA and SQIVND (reference sequence). V trimming: 5 bases; J trimming: 9 bases; junction bases outside the gene matches: 8. CDR3 sequence reads: CASSRGGLAGFEQFF. In DNA form, the CDR3 reads TGTGCCAGTAGTCGAGGAGGACTAGCGGGGTTTGAGCAGTTCTTC.

As to this clonotype: This may be a read error: a much more frequent sequence differs by one nucleotide. The chain employs TRBV7-9 and TRBJ2-3, with D perhaps matching TRBD1 (5 bases). TRBJ1-5 explains the end of the DNA better; the J call may be wrong. The V gene's germline CDR1 is SEHNR and CDR2 FQNEAQ (reference sequence). This CDR3 region has 16 residues. CDR3 nucleotide sequence: TGTGCCAGCAGTGAACCGGGACTAGCGGACACAGATACGCAGCATTTT. Translated, it gives CASSEPGLADTDTQHF.

The chain is built from TRBV6-1 and TRBJ1-3; unclear D gene. Germline lookup yields CDR1 MNHNS and CDR2 SASEGT. V lost 6 bases and J lost 0, with 15 bases in between. The CDR3 is made up of 16 amino acids. The CDR3 here is CASRAAGTLSGNTIYF. Here the CDR3 DNA reads TGTGCCAGCAGGGCCGCAGGTACCCTCTCTGGAAACACCATATATTTT.

This clonotype was picked up a small number of times. The chain combines TRBV4-2 with TRBJ1-3; tentatively, D is TRBD1 (5 bases). The germline V and J ends were trimmed by 2 bases and 3 bases, with 11 bases remaining between them. CDR3 length: 15 residues. CDR1 and CDR2 from the germline V gene are LGHNA and YNFKEQ. The chain's CDR3 is CASSQRSRGGNTIYF. CDR3 DNA sequence: TGTGCCAGCAGCCAAAGGTCGAGGGGTGGAAACACCATATATTTT.

The chain is built from TRBV6-1 and TRBJ1-2; 9 bases line up with TRBD1. With 5 bases clipped from V and 8 bases from J, the junction kept 6 bases outside the gene matches. Germline CDR1 reads MNHNS; CDR2 reads SASEGT. The CDR3 contains 13 residues. The CDR3 bases are TGTGCCAGCAGTACCCACAGGGGGCAAGGCTACACCTTC. Protein product: CASSTHRGQGYTF.

With regard to this clonotype: One junction end disagrees with the germline gene, perhaps due to a read error. The chain links TRBV5-1 to TRBJ2-3, with TRBD2 matching 8 bases. This CDR3 is built from 16 residues. Germline assignment: CDR1 SGHRS and CDR2 YFSETQ. CDR3 loop: CASSLSSGFVTDTQCF. CDR3 sequence (DNA): TGCGCCAGCAGCTTGTCTAGCGGGTTCGTCACAGATACGCAGTGTTTT. Filled out from reference TRBV5-1 and TRBJ2-3, the complete variable domain reads KAGVTQTPRYLIKTRGQQVTLSCSPISGHRSVSWYQQTPGQGLQFLFEYFSETQRNKGNFPGRFSGRQFSNSRSEMNVSTLELGDSALYLCASSLSSGFVTDTQCFGPGTRLTVL.

This clonotype came up many times. CDR3 DNA sequence: TGCAGTGCTAGAGACTTGGGATCCTATAATTCACCCCTCCACTTT. It yields the protein CSARDLGSYNSPLHF. The chain is built from TRBV20-1 and TRBJ1-6, with D unclear. Between the trimmed V and J ends, which lost 0 bases and 1 base, there was a span of 7 bases. Germline V gives CDR1 DFQATT, CDR2 SNEGSKA (reference sequence). There are 15 residues in the CDR3.

The V gene is TRBV20-1, the J gene TRBJ2-7; 12 nucleotides line up with TRBD1. V was pared by 4 bases and J by 3 bases, with 4 bases of the junction left unmatched. Looked up from germline, CDR1 is DFQATT and CDR2 is SNEGSKA (reference sequence). The CDR3 sequence is 14 residues long. This CDR3 reads CSAKGQGASYEQYF. CDR3 nucleotide sequence: TGCAGTGCTAAGGGACAGGGGGCGAGCTACGAGCAGTACTTC.

In this sample, this clonotype turned up a few times. J is TRBJ2-1 and V is TRBV19; 9 bases are shared with TRBD2. From germline, CDR1 is LNHDA and CDR2 SQIVND (reference sequence). There are 15 residues in the CDR3. Unmatched junction bases numbered 7, after V lost 4 bases and J lost 6 bases. The CDR3 DNA reads TGTGCCAGTAGTACGGGGACTAGCTGGTCCAATGAGCAGTTCTTC. It specifies CASSTGTSWSNEQFF. The complete variable domain, with remaining parts taken from reference TRBV19 and TRBJ2-1, reads DGGITQSPKYLFRKEGQNVTLSCEQNLNHDAMYWYRQDPGQGLRLIYYSQIVNDFQKGDIAEGYSVSREKKESFPLTVTSAQKNPTAFYLCASSTGTSWSNEQFFGPGTRLTVL.

This clonotype has ten or more counts. The chain is built from TRBV20-1 and TRBJ2-1; TRBD2 agrees at 9 bases. CDR1 and CDR2 from the germline V gene are DFQATT and SNEGSKA (reference sequence). The J segment lost 8 bases and the V segment lost 0 bases, leaving 20 bases of the junction unmatched. The CDR3 totals 19 residues. CDR3 loop: CSARDPSFFLAGSIDEQFF. In nucleotides, the CDR3 is TGCAGTGCTAGAGATCCATCCTTCTTCCTAGCGGGGTCCATCGATGAGCAGTTCTTC.

As concerns this clonotype: This clone may be a read error of a much larger clone one base away. This chain connects TRBV18 to TRBJ2-3; D is uncertain. CDR1 and CDR2 from the germline V gene are KGHSH and LQKENI. The length of the CDR3 is 13 residues. The CDR3 protein is CANSPPPTDTQYF. In DNA form, the CDR3 reads TGTGCCAACTCACCCCCGCCCACAGATACGCAGTATTTT.